This paragraph reports one T cell receptor (beta chain). The antigen remains unidentified. These data come from a study of CD8 T cells in ankylosing spondylitis. Germline V lookup: CDR1 SGHTA, CDR2 FQGNSA. V was shortened by 3 bases and J by 2 bases, with 11 bases between the two germline ends. The CDR3 is 14 residues long. Notes on the study in general: Prior work had noted some motif variants in reactive arthritis blood and synovial fluid. The authors reported significant enrichment of disease-linked clones in matched ankylosing spondylitis synovial fluid. One TCR beta motif, made up of roughly eight highly homologous variants, appeared characteristic of ankylosing spondylitis blood.

Scientists made TCR beta libraries using quantitative 5'-RACE with molecular barcodes. TCRdb recomputed calls from the 5' RACE reads with MiXCR, one row per CDR3 protein. The table includes about 190,000 distinct CDR3 sequences, approximately 12% detected once. V is TRBV7-2 and J is TRBJ2-7, with D possibly TRBD1 on 6 matching bases. Specimen: blood, either unsorted or a sorted T cell fraction (not recorded which). This TCR was sampled from a female donor with ankylosing spondylitis or in good health (not recorded which). The CDR3, as DNA: TGTGCCAGCAGCTTCGGGACATTCACCTACGAGCAGTACTTC. As protein: CASSFGTFTYEQYF.